The subject of this entry is one T cell receptor (beta chain). The antigen remains unidentified. The sample is drawn from a study of T cells in localized non-small cell lung cancer. Regarding the study as a whole: Heterogeneity remains possible because sequencing was limited to only one tumor region.

The assay was immunoSEQ multiplex PCR, and TCRdb's table has in-frame clones only and misses some. Of about 24,000 clones in the sample, more than 85% were seen once. The source was peripheral blood, collected before any cancer treatment. The clonotype originates from a woman aged 40 to 75 with stage I lung adenocarcinoma.

The CDR3 region is CASSSTGGRRYYGYTF. CDR3 sequence (DNA): TGTGCCAGCAGCTCTACAGGGGGCCGGAGGTACTATGGCTACACCTTC. V gene TRBV11-2 combines with J gene TRBJ1-2, with 9 bases lining up with TRBD1. CDR3 length: 16 residues. V gave up 4 bases and J gave up 3 bases; unmatched junction bases: 9. From germline, CDR1 is SGHAT and CDR2 FQNNGV.